Presented here are 30 T cell receptor beta chains from one specimen sequenced in a study of regulatory T cells in long-lasting Graves disease. Documented time point: persistent/refractory GD, antithyroid drugs over 5 years with positive TRAb. RNA extracted from PBMCs served as the sequencing template. In building TCR beta libraries, iRepertoire HTBI primers were used together with Arm-PCR of CDR3 regions. TCRdb called the multiplex PCR reads again in MiXCR, with one record for every CDR3 protein. The sample records some 440,000 distinct CDR3 sequences, less than 25% being singletons. The sample consisted of peripheral blood mononuclear cells (PBMCs), taken when the disease was refractory, from a patient treated with antithyroid drugs. Every receptor here comes from a female donor with Graves disease.

A few counts support this clonotype. V is TRBV20-1 and J is TRBJ1-4; TRBD1 is a possible D gene (5 bases). V gave up 1 base and J gave up 8 bases, with 17 bases separating them. This CDR3 spans 15 amino acids. CDR1 DFQATT and CDR2 SNEGSKA come from the germline V gene (reference sequence). The CDR3 sequence is CSARGDEESGEKLFF. CDR3 in DNA: TGCAGTGCTAGAGGGGACGAGGAGTCTGGGGAAAAACTGTTTTTT.

In this sample, this clonotype turned up many times. The chain joins TRBV20-1 to TRBJ2-7; D remains ambiguous. Germline CDR1 DFQATT, CDR2 SNEGSKA (reference sequence). V was shortened by 5 bases and J by 3 bases, with 11 bases between the two germline ends. This CDR3 is built from 12 residues. CDR3 nucleotide sequence: TGCAGTGCTCGCGACAACTACTACGAGCAGTACTTC. Translated, it gives CSARDNYYEQYF.

The rearrangement uses TRBV5-1 and TRBJ2-2; 7 nucleotides line up with TRBD1. The ends lost 2 bases at V and 3 bases at J; junction bases unmatched: 4. This CDR3 has 15 amino acids. Germline CDR1 reads SGHRS; CDR2 reads YFSETQ. CDR3 nucleotides: TGCGCCAGCAGCTTAGGGACAGTGGACACCGGGGAGCTGTTTTTT. This codes for CASSLGTVDTGELFF.

The chain combines TRBV6-5 with TRBJ1-5; tentatively, D is TRBD1 (5 bases). Trimming shortened V by 3 bases and J by 0 bases, and 9 bases separated the two germline ends. The CDR3 runs to 15 residues. Germline V gene data show CDR1 as MNHEY and CDR2 as SVGAGI. The chain's CDR3 is CASSYQGYSNQPQHF. The CDR3 region has the DNA TGTGCCAGCAGTTATCAGGGATATAGCAATCAGCCCCAGCATTTT.

This clonotype was recorded at least ten times. The chain joins TRBV28 to TRBJ2-7; 7 bases match TRBD2. CDR3 length: 12 residues. Germline CDR1 reads MDHEN; CDR2 reads SYDVKM. With V trimmed by 5 bases and J by 4 bases, 2 bases remained unmatched. The CDR3 nucleotides are TGTGCCAGCAGTCTGCGGGAGTACGAGCAGTACTTC. As protein: CASSLREYEQYF.

V and J are TRBV14 and TRBJ1-5, with a possible D match to TRBD1 (6 bases). The CDR3 is 14 amino acids. In germline, CDR1 is SGHDN, CDR2 FVKESK. Trimming took off 2 bases at V and 4 bases at J, with 9 bases between the two ends. The CDR3 here is CASSQTGYNQPQHF. The CDR3 nucleotides read TGTGCCAGCAGCCAAACAGGGTATAATCAGCCCCAGCATTTT.

This chain uses TRBV5-1 with TRBJ2-6; 7 bases fit TRBD1. CDR1 and CDR2 (germline): SGHRS, YFSETQ. Trimming cost V 2 bases and J 1 base; bases outside gene matches: 3. There are 16 residues in the CDR3. CDR3 bases: TGCGCCAGCAGCTTTGAGGGGGCATCTGGGGCCAACGTCCTGACTTTC. Translated: CASSFEGASGANVLTF.

This clonotype was detected ten times or more. The gene calls are TRBV12-3 or TRBV12-4 and TRBJ1-4, with a weak D call TRBD1 (5 bases). CDR3 length: 13 residues. V gave up 2 bases and J gave up 8 bases, with 9 bases separating them. The DNA for the CDR3 is TGTGCCAGCAGTTTATTGGGGGTCGAAAAACTGTTTTTT. This sequence encodes CASSLLGVEKLFF.

This clonotype was seen more than once but under ten times. The V gene is TRBV5-1, the J gene TRBJ2-5; D tentatively fits TRBD1 or TRBD2 (5 bases each). Germline loops: CDR1 SGHRS, CDR2 YFSETQ. The CDR3 loop spans 13 amino acids. The V end was cut by 5 bases, the J end by 3 bases, with 11 bases between. The CDR3 nucleotides read TGCGCCAGCAGAGGGGACGGGGAAGAGACCCAGTACTTC. Amino acid sequence: CASRGDGEETQYF.

This rearrangement joins TRBV18 to TRBJ2-7; D is perhaps TRBD1 or TRBD2 (5 bases each). The CDR3 covers 15 residues. Trimming cost V 4 bases and J 2 bases, with 15 bases left between them. Germline-derived CDR1 and CDR2 are KGHSH and LQKENI. For the CDR3, the DNA is TGTGCCAGCTCACAGACCCGGGACCGAGCCTACGAGCAGTACTTC. Residues: CASSQTRDRAYEQYF.

This clonotype was observed a few times. The rearrangement links TRBV15 to TRBJ2-7; D remains ambiguous. CDR1 and CDR2 (germline): LNHNV, YYDKDF (reference sequence). This CDR3 spans 13 amino acids. The V end lost 1 base, the J end lost 6 bases, and 10 bases lay between the germline ends. The CDR3 nucleotides read TGTGCCACCAGCAGAGGTCTAGAGAGCGAGCAGTACTTC. Translating it yields CATSRGLESEQYF.

This clonotype came up many times. The chain combines TRBV5-1 with TRBJ2-2; D perhaps matches TRBD1 (6 bases). V was cut by 4 bases and J by 7 bases, with 14 bases left in between. Per the germline V gene, CDR1 is SGHRS and CDR2 is YFSETQ. The CDR3 sequence is 14 residues long. Here the CDR3 reads CASSVYRVDGELFF. In DNA form, the CDR3 reads TGCGCCAGCAGCGTATACAGGGTTGACGGGGAGCTGTTTTTT. The full variable domain, in which reference TRBV5-1 and TRBJ2-2 provide the parts outside the CDR3, is KAGVTQTPRYLIKTRGQQVTLSCSPISGHRSVSWYQQTPGQGLQFLFEYFSETQRNKGNFPGRFSGRQFSNSRSEMNVSTLELGDSALYLCASSVYRVDGELFFGEGSRLTVL.

There are a few counts of this clonotype. CDR3 in DNA: TGTGCCAGCTCACCTCCCCCGGGACAGGGATTCCAAGAGACCCAGTACTTC. Protein product: CASSPPPGQGFQETQYF. The J gene is TRBJ2-5, the V gene TRBV18; 9 bases agree with TRBD1. The CDR3 is made up of 17 amino acids. V lost 3 bases and J lost 1; bases outside the gene matches: 9. Germline values: CDR1 KGHSH, CDR2 LQKENI.

V and J are TRBV5-1 and TRBJ2-3; tentative D call: TRBD2 (5 bases). The length of the CDR3 is 18 residues. The ends were cut back, 1 base at V and 0 bases at J, with 18 bases in the middle. The V gene's germline CDR1 is SGHRS and CDR2 YFSETQ. This CDR3 reads CASSLFSDQRGSTDTQYF. DNA for the CDR3: TGCGCCAGCAGCTTGTTTTCGGATCAGCGAGGGAGCACAGATACGCAGTATTTT. The variable domain in full, completed from reference TRBV5-1 and TRBJ2-3, reads KAGVTQTPRYLIKTRGQQVTLSCSPISGHRSVSWYQQTPGQGLQFLFEYFSETQRNKGNFPGRFSGRQFSNSRSEMNVSTLELGDSALYLCASSLFSDQRGSTDTQYFGPGTRLTVL.

Only a few counts were recorded for this clonotype. V gene TRBV18 combines with J gene TRBJ2-6; D call uncertain. V lost 3 bases, J lost 1 base, and 19 bases lay in between. Germline V gene lookup returns CDR1 KGHSH and CDR2 LQKENI. The CDR3 is 19 residues long. In nucleotides, the CDR3 is TGTGCCAGCTCACCGGTAATAACGGGTTCTTTATCTGGGGCCAACGTCCTGACTTTC. Translation: CASSPVITGSLSGANVLTF.

This clonotype was counted a few times. The chain is built from TRBV12-3 or TRBV12-4 and TRBJ1-2; perhaps TRBD1 as D (5 bases). With 3 bases removed from V and 4 bases from J, the gap between germline ends came to 15 bases. The CDR3 covers 15 residues. CDR3: CASSFGRGSAYGYTF. CDR3 nucleotide sequence: TGTGCCAGCAGTTTTGGGCGGGGGAGCGCCTATGGCTACACCTTC.

This clonotype was picked up many times. This chain joins TRBV28 and TRBJ2-7; no definite D call. Germline V gives CDR1 MDHEN, CDR2 SYDVKM. CDR3 size: 13 residues. Trimming left V 6 bases short and J 2 bases short, with 11 bases between. In DNA form, the CDR3 reads TGTGCCAGCAGCTTTGGCAGACCCTACGAGCAGTACTTC. The encoded protein is CASSFGRPYEQYF. Using reference TRBV28 and TRBJ2-7 for the parts outside the CDR3, the full variable domain is DVKVTQSSRYLVKRTGEKVFLECVQDMDHENMFWYRQDPGLGLRLIYFSYDVKMKEKGDIPEGYSVSREKKERFSLILESASTNQTSMYLCASSFGRPYEQYFGPGTRLTVT.

This clonotype was counted only a few times. This chain connects TRBV7-3 to TRBJ2-7; 12 bases match TRBD2. CDR3 size: 15 residues. J was trimmed by 6 bases and V by 2 bases; bases with no gene match: 5. Germline CDR1 SGHTA, CDR2 FQGTGA. The CDR3 DNA sequence: TGTGCCAGCAGCTTACTAGCGGGAGGGGTGGGCGAGCAGTACTTC. This sequence encodes CASSLLAGGVGEQYF.

Comments on this clonotype: A much larger clone sits a single nucleotide away, making a read error possible. The chain is built from TRBV9 and TRBJ2-2, with 9 nucleotides matching TRBD1. This CDR3 spans 13 amino acids. J lost 6 bases, V lost 3 bases, and 0 bases had no gene match. CDR1 is SGDLS, CDR2 YYNGEE, per germline. The CDR3 sequence: CASSGQGAGELFF. The CDR3 nucleotides read TGTGCCAGCAGCGGACAGGGGGCCGGGGAGCTGTTTTTT.

The chain recombines TRBV19 with TRBJ1-1; 9 bases agree with TRBD1. CDR3 length: 14 residues. Per the germline V gene, CDR1 is LNHDA and CDR2 is SQIVND (reference sequence). The junction had 10 bases not matched to a gene; V was cut back by 7 bases and J by 7 bases. The CDR3 is CASTRTGARNEAFF. In DNA, the CDR3 is TGTGCCAGTACCAGGACAGGGGCAAGGAATGAAGCTTTCTTT.

This chain joins TRBV19 and TRBJ1-1; the D is unclear. V lost 7 bases and J 1 base, leaving 4 bases between the germline ends. This CDR3 is built from 11 residues. Germline V lookup: CDR1 LNHDA, CDR2 SQIVND (reference sequence). The CDR3 DNA follows: TGTGCCAGTATGACGAACACTGAAGCTTTCTTT. Protein: CASMTNTEAFF.

The chain couples TRBV4-2 to TRBJ2-7; no firm D call. This CDR3 has 15 residues. In germline, CDR1 is LGHNA, CDR2 YNFKEQ. Between the trimmed V and J ends, which lost 1 base and 0 bases, there was a span of 10 bases. CDR3 in DNA: TGTGCCAGCAGCCAAGGACCGCCGAGCTCCTACGAGCAGTACTTC. Amino acid sequence: CASSQGPPSSYEQYF.

The chain has TRBV20-1 and TRBJ1-1, with D hard to call. The CDR3 is made up of 12 amino acids. V lost 2 bases and J lost 0, with 4 bases in between. Looked up from germline, CDR1 is DFQATT and CDR2 is SNEGSKA (reference sequence). The CDR3 coding sequence is TGCAGTGCTAGAAACGTGAACACTGAAGCTTTCTTT. Its protein product is CSARNVNTEAFF.

Only a few counts were recorded for this clonotype. V usage is TRBV15 and J usage is TRBJ1-1, with 8 bases aligning to TRBD1. Trimming removed 0 bases from V and 3 bases from J; junction bases left unmatched: 3. Germline-derived CDR1 and CDR2 are LNHNV and YYDKDF (reference sequence). The length of the CDR3 is 15 residues. Here the CDR3 DNA reads TGTGCCACCAGCAGAGAACAGGGGGGCTACACTGAAGCTTTCTTT. Amino acids: CATSREQGGYTEAFF.

This clonotype was picked up a small number of times. A much larger clone is a single base away; this may be a read error. The chain is built from TRBV12-3 or TRBV12-4 and TRBJ1-5; unclear D gene. CDR3 size: 13 residues. Trimming stripped 6 bases from V and 2 bases from J, with 8 bases between. CDR3 DNA sequence: TGTGCCAGCAGGTGGGCAGGCAATCAGCCCCAGCATTTT. Its protein product is CASRWAGNQPQHF.

At least ten counts were recorded for this clonotype. This rearrangement joins TRBV6-1 to TRBJ1-2, with D possibly TRBD1 on 6 matching bases. Germline CDR1 MNHNS, CDR2 SASEGT. V was cut by 6 bases and J by 4 bases, with 18 bases left in between. The CDR3 runs 15 residues. CDR3 DNA sequence: TGTGCCAGCAGGGACAGCGCTGGGTGGATCTATGGCTACACCTTC. It specifies CASRDSAGWIYGYTF.

This clonotype showed up many times. The rearrangement uses TRBV6-1 and TRBJ1-4, with D possibly matching TRBD1 (6 bases). Trimming left V 0 bases short and J 5 bases short, with 13 bases between. Germline V gene sequence: CDR1 MNHNS, CDR2 SASEGT. CDR3 size: 16 residues. The CDR3 is CASSEARGALNEKLFF. DNA of the CDR3: TGTGCCAGCAGTGAAGCGCGGGGGGCTTTGAATGAAAAACTGTTTTTT.

V and J are TRBV6-1 and TRBJ2-7; TRBD1 aligns across 9 bases. The CDR3 is 14 residues long. V lost 5 bases to trimming and J lost 4 bases; unmatched junction nucleotides: 6. CDR1 and CDR2 from the germline V gene are MNHNS and SASEGT. This CDR3 is CASSQGQGWYEQYF. CDR3 DNA sequence: TGTGCCAGCAGTCAAGGACAGGGGTGGTACGAGCAGTACTTC.

This clonotype was observed many times. J is TRBJ2-5 and V is TRBV28; D unclear. The CDR3 runs 13 residues. The V gene's germline CDR1 is MDHEN and CDR2 SYDVKM. V dropped 5 bases and J dropped 4 bases, with 11 bases sitting between them. This CDR3 reads CASSTNLGETQYF. CDR3 sequence (DNA): TGTGCCAGCAGTACGAACTTAGGAGAGACCCAGTACTTC.

This clonotype was observed at least ten times. The rearrangement joins TRBV15 to TRBJ1-2; 7 bases match TRBD1. This CDR3 is 15 amino acids long. Germline CDR1 is LNHNV and CDR2 is YYDKDF (reference sequence). The V and J ends lost 4 bases and 5 bases, in that order; junction bases with no gene match: 10. The CDR3: CATSNSRGKEYGYTF. The CDR3 nucleotides read TGTGCCACCAGCAATAGCAGGGGGAAAGAGTATGGCTACACCTTC.